This T cell receptor (beta chain) was retrieved from a study of graft-versus-host responses after intestinal transplantation. Overall study context: Multivisceral, liver-intestinal, or isolated intestinal grafts went to recipients. Every recipient had anti-thymocyte globulin induction and three to four years of tacrolimus plus steroids.

Study observations and caveats: Maximum circulating GvH clone levels tracked with early post-transplant HvG decreases. Recipient-marrow GvH clones were detected, some having first appeared in ileum or blood.

With respect to this clone: Its target is unknown.

TCRdb's table, derived via immunoSEQ multiplex PCR, lists solely in-frame clones and lacks some. This table has tens of thousands of clones, approximately 92% appearing once. V shed 5 bases and J shed 2 bases, with 3 bases lying between them. CDR3 size: 11 residues. Germline values: CDR1 MNHEY, CDR2 SVGAGI. The V gene is TRBV6-5, the J gene TRBJ1-2; D remains unclear. This clonotype originated in a human patient who received an intestinal transplant, so some T cells may come from the graft donor. The input for sequencing was PBMCs, taken roughly 39 weeks after intestinal transplant. The CDR3 DNA follows: TGTGCCAGCAGTGACAACTATGGCTACACCTTC. This sequence encodes CASSDNYGYTF.